These 18 T cell receptor beta chains share one sample of origin, sequenced in a study of blood T cell repertoires in COVID-19. The data were produced by immunoSEQ multiplex PCR, yet TCRdb's version contains in-frame clones alone and is incomplete. Of about 110,000 clones in the sample, more than 75% were seen once. Sequencing was carried out using peripheral blood. These receptors were collected from a man aged 35-49 years with acute or convalescent COVID-19.

The chain employs TRBV4-2 and TRBJ2-1; 7 bases map to TRBD1. Trimming removed 4 bases from V and 6 bases from J; junction bases left unmatched: 6. Per the germline V gene, CDR1 is LGHNA and CDR2 is YNFKEQ. The CDR3 sequence is 14 residues long. The CDR3 is CASSRTGSSNEQFF. The CDR3, as DNA: TGTGCCAGCAGCCGGACAGGATCGTCCAATGAGCAGTTCTTC.

The chain couples TRBV9 to TRBJ2-7; TRBD1 agrees at 10 bases. The CDR3 covers 13 residues. The V and J ends lost 5 bases and 7 bases, in that order; junction bases with no gene match: 6. Germline V gene data show CDR1 as SGDLS and CDR2 as YYNGEE. Here the CDR3 reads CASSALDRGEQYF. The CDR3 bases are TGTGCCAGCAGTGCCTTGGACAGGGGGGAGCAGTACTTC.

V gene TRBV7-8 combines with J gene TRBJ2-1; 7 nucleotides match TRBD2. Germline CDR1 reads SGHVS; CDR2 reads FQNEAQ. V lost 5 bases and J lost 2; bases outside the gene matches: 9. There are 16 residues in the CDR3. The CDR3 nucleotides are TGTGCCAGCAGCCCCCCTTTCGCGGGAGCCTACAATGAGCAGTTCTTC. The encoded protein is CASSPPFAGAYNEQFF.

This rearrangement joins TRBV19 to TRBJ2-2; 7 bases fit TRBD1. This CDR3 region has 15 residues. The V gene end was trimmed by 5 bases and the J gene end by 5 bases; junction bases not matched to a gene: 8. Per the germline V gene, CDR1 is LNHDA and CDR2 is SQIVND (reference sequence). The CDR3 is CASSLWTGATGELFF. DNA of the CDR3: TGTGCCAGTAGTCTTTGGACAGGAGCGACCGGGGAGCTGTTTTTT.

V and J are TRBV6-6 and TRBJ2-7, with TRBD1 as a possible D gene (6 bases). V lost 0 bases to trimming and J lost 6 bases, with 12 bases between them. The CDR3 covers 14 residues. Germline V gene sequence: CDR1 MNHNY, CDR2 SVGAGI (reference sequence). CDR3 region: CASSYSRQGSEQYF. CDR3 nucleotides: TGTGCCAGCAGTTACTCGAGGCAGGGGAGCGAGCAGTACTTC.

This rearrangement joins TRBV10-2 to TRBJ1-1; 7 positions match TRBD1. Trimming cost V 7 bases and J 5 bases; bases outside gene matches: 16. This CDR3 has 16 amino acids. The V gene's germline CDR1 is WSHSY and CDR2 SAAADI. In DNA form, the CDR3 reads TGCGCCAGCACTGGGGCTCGTACAGGGGCGGGAACTGAAGCTTTCTTT. It yields the protein CASTGARTGAGTEAFF.

The rearrangement uses TRBV5-4 and TRBJ1-4; possible D gene TRBD1, 6 bases. The CDR3 is made up of 14 amino acids. V lost 2 bases and J 6 bases, leaving 11 bases between the germline ends. The germline V gene has CDR1 SGHNT and CDR2 YYREEE (reference sequence). Here the CDR3 reads CASSFGGRDEKLFF. The CDR3 DNA reads TGTGCCAGCAGCTTCGGGGGGCGCGATGAAAAACTGTTTTTT.

This chain joins TRBV6-1 and TRBJ1-5; no reliable D call. Trimming stripped 0 bases from V and 1 base from J, with 16 bases between. The CDR3 contains 18 residues. CDR1 and CDR2 (germline): MNHNS, SASEGT. CDR3 in amino acids: CASSEAEHEGWSNQPQHF. As DNA, the CDR3 is TGTGCCAGCAGTGAAGCCGAACACGAGGGATGGAGCAATCAGCCCCAGCATTTT.

The chain combines TRBV14 with TRBJ2-3; 7 nucleotides align to TRBD1. Unmatched junction bases numbered 3, after V lost 2 bases and J lost 1 base. This CDR3 has 15 amino acids. CDR1 is SGHDN, CDR2 FVKESK, per germline. The DNA for the CDR3 is TGTGCCAGCAGCCAAAACAGGGGTCGCACAGATACGCAGTATTTT. It codes for CASSQNRGRTDTQYF.

The chain combines TRBV4-1 with TRBJ1-2, with 8 bases fitting TRBD1. This CDR3 region has 14 residues. The junction had 6 bases not matched to a gene; V was cut back by 5 bases and J by 4 bases. CDR1 MGHRA and CDR2 YSYEKL come from the germline V gene. CDR3 region: CASSLRTGSYGYTF. CDR3 sequence (DNA): TGCGCCAGCAGCTTACGGACAGGGTCCTATGGCTACACCTTC.

The gene calls are TRBV5-1 and TRBJ2-3, with D perhaps TRBD2 (6 bases). CDR1 SGHRS and CDR2 YFSETQ come from the germline V gene. CDR3 length equals 15 residues. V was cut by 7 bases and J by 2 bases, with 17 bases left in between. CDR3 DNA sequence: TGCGCCAGCTTACGGGACTCCTGGGCCACAGATACGCAGTATTTT. It specifies CASLRDSWATDTQYF.

The CDR3 nucleotides read TGTGCCAGCAGGATGGACTTCTCCACAGATACGCAGTATTTT. The encoded protein is CASRMDFSTDTQYF. The chain couples TRBV6-5 to TRBJ2-3, with a weak D call TRBD2 (5 bases). The CDR3 has 14 residues. CDR1 is MNHEY, CDR2 SVGAGI, per germline. The ends were cut back, 6 bases at V and 2 bases at J, with 12 bases in the middle.

CDR3 nucleotide sequence: TGTGCCAGCAGCCTAGGTCCAGATACGCAGTATTTT. Translated, it gives CASSLGPDTQYF. This chain joins TRBV6-5 and TRBJ2-3; D gene uncertain. CDR3 length: 12 residues. The germline V and J ends were trimmed by 6 bases and 4 bases, with 8 bases remaining between them. CDR1 and CDR2 from the germline V gene are MNHEY and SVGAGI.

V gene TRBV7-2 combines with J gene TRBJ2-3; 11 positions match TRBD1. The germline gives CDR1 SGHTA, CDR2 FQGNSA. This CDR3 is 16 amino acids long. The ends lost 5 bases at V and 5 bases at J; junction bases unmatched: 9. As DNA, the CDR3 is TGTGCCAGCAGCCCAGGGGGACAGGGGGAACAAGATACGCAGTATTTT. The encoded protein is CASSPGGQGEQDTQYF.

The chain joins TRBV28 to TRBJ2-7; D may be TRBD2 (6 bases). V lost 3 bases, J lost 6 bases, and 12 bases lay in between. Germline V gene lookup returns CDR1 MDHEN and CDR2 SYDVKM. There are 13 residues in the CDR3. The CDR3 nucleotides are TGTGCCAGCAGTTTCGGTCGGGAGTCCGAGCAGTACTTC. It codes for CASSFGRESEQYF.

The J gene is TRBJ1-2, the V gene TRBV19; a weak D match, TRBD1 (6 bases). This CDR3 contains 16 residues. V was trimmed by 5 bases and J by 1 base, leaving 17 bases between them. The germline CDR1 and CDR2 sequences are LNHDA and SQIVND (reference sequence). This CDR3 is CASSPGGQAVNYGYTF. CDR3 nucleotide sequence: TGTGCCAGTAGTCCCGGGGGGCAGGCCGTTAACTATGGCTACACCTTC.

The CDR3 reads CASSPRTVTKNIQYF. The CDR3 DNA reads TGTGCCAGCAGTCCGCGGACAGTAACCAAAAACATTCAGTACTTC. The chain employs TRBV6-6 and TRBJ2-4, with TRBD1 as a possible D gene (6 bases). Germline V gene sequence: CDR1 MNHNY, CDR2 SVGAGI (reference sequence). This CDR3 contains 15 residues. V lost 5 bases and J 2 bases, leaving 13 bases between the germline ends.

The rearrangement uses TRBV7-6 and TRBJ1-5; D not certain. The CDR3 runs to 15 residues. Germline CDR1 is SGHVS and CDR2 is FNYEAQ. V lost 5 bases, J lost 6 bases, and 17 bases lay in between. In DNA form, the CDR3 reads TGTGCCAGCAGCCTACTAAAAGGAGTCCCTCAGCCCCAGCATTTT. This encodes CASSLLKGVPQPQHF.